The 12 T cell receptor beta chains below all came from one sample that was sequenced in a study of response to subunit inactivated influenza vaccine. TCRdb re-analysed the RT-PCR reads in MiXCR, keeping a single row per CDR3 protein. The data contain 490,000 or so distinct CDR3 sequences, about 7.6% of them singletons. The sample was PBMCs from blood, taken less than 30 months after vaccination. These TCRs come from a man aged 50 to 69 who received an inactivated influenza vaccine.

This chain links TRBV20-1 with TRBJ1-2; tentative D call: TRBD1 (5 bases). Between the trimmed V and J ends, which lost 4 bases and 8 bases, there was a span of 14 bases. Germline CDR1 DFQATT, CDR2 SNEGSKA (reference sequence). The length of the CDR3 is 12 residues. The CDR3 spells CSATRDPEGYTF. CDR3 DNA sequence: TGCAGTGCTACCCGGGACCCCGAAGGCTACACCTTC.

V usage is TRBV10-2 and J usage is TRBJ2-7; perhaps TRBD2 as D (6 bases). Germline CDR1 reads WSHSY; CDR2 reads SAAADI. The CDR3 has 13 residues. The V gene lost 2 bases and the J gene lost 2 bases, with 7 bases spanning the gap. The CDR3, as DNA: TGCGCCAGCAGTGAGGCGGGGCCCTACGAGCAGTACTTC. It yields the protein CASSEAGPYEQYF.

This clonotype was observed at least ten times. The CDR3 protein is CATSRDLGPGDYGYTF. CDR3 DNA: TGTGCCACCAGCAGAGATTTAGGCCCAGGGGACTATGGCTACACCTTC. V gene TRBV15 combines with J gene TRBJ1-2, with D perhaps TRBD1 (6 bases). Germline-derived CDR1 and CDR2 are LNHNV and YYDKDF (reference sequence). The CDR3 consists of 16 residues. Trimming took 0 bases from V and 3 from J, leaving 14 bases between them. Supplemented by reference TRBV15 and TRBJ1-2, the full variable domain reads DAMVIQNPRYQVTQFGKPVTLSCSQTLNHNVMYWYQQKSSQAPKLLFHYYDKDFNNEADTPDNFQSRRPNTSFCFLDIRSPGLGDTAMYLCATSRDLGPGDYGYTFGSGTRLTVV.

This clonotype was seen at least ten times. The gene calls are TRBV5-6 and TRBJ1-4, with TRBD1 matching 7 bases. This CDR3 has 19 amino acids. V shed 3 bases, J shed 4 bases, and the junction held 18 bases outside the gene matches. Germline CDR1 SGHDT, CDR2 YYEEEE. The CDR3 here is CASSSTQGEDFVHNEKLFF. The CDR3 DNA is TGTGCCAGCAGCTCTACCCAGGGGGAAGATTTCGTTCATAATGAAAAACTGTTTTTT.

This clonotype appeared many times. This chain uses TRBV12-3 or TRBV12-4 with TRBJ1-2; D perhaps matches TRBD1 (6 bases). Trimming took off 0 bases at V and 8 bases at J, with 16 bases between the two ends. The CDR3 contains 15 residues. The CDR3 is CASSLAGRGLRGYTF. The CDR3, as DNA: TGTGCCAGCAGTTTAGCTGGCAGGGGTTTGAGGGGCTACACCTTC.

The CDR3 spells CASSTWTSGDEQFF. The CDR3 DNA follows: TGTGCCAGCAGTACTTGGACTAGCGGGGATGAGCAGTTCTTC. The chain uses TRBV6-5 and TRBJ2-1; 12 bases are shared with TRBD2. Germline V gene data show CDR1 as MNHEY and CDR2 as SVGAGI. The CDR3 has 14 amino acids. V was clipped by 5 bases and J by 8 bases; unmatched bases: 4.

V and J are TRBV13 and TRBJ1-1; no clear D gene. The CDR3 is 15 residues long. Trimming left V 3 bases short and J 4 bases short, with 15 bases between. The germline V gene has CDR1 PRHDT and CDR2 FYEKMQ (reference sequence). CDR3 DNA sequence: TGTGCCAGCAGCTTGCCGTTCCGGGGAGTCACTGAAGCTTTCTTT. It is translated as CASSLPFRGVTEAFF.

The chain is built from TRBV5-6 and TRBJ1-3, with 8 bases lining up with TRBD1. This CDR3 spans 16 amino acids. With V trimmed by 1 base and J by 2 bases, 5 bases remained unmatched. Germline V gene sequence: CDR1 SGHDT, CDR2 YYEEEE. DNA of the CDR3: TGTGCCAGCAGCTTGTCCCAGGGGGCAGCTGGAAACACCATATATTTT. Its translation is CASSLSQGAAGNTIYF.

In this sample, this clonotype turned up many times. The chain links TRBV12-3 or TRBV12-4 to TRBJ1-5; a possible D gene is TRBD1 (5 bases). Trimming left V 3 bases short and J 7 bases short, with 16 bases between. This CDR3 has 15 amino acids. Here the CDR3 reads CASSLTRDPLQPQHF. The CDR3 DNA follows: TGTGCCAGCAGTTTGACCAGGGATCCACTCCAGCCCCAGCATTTT.

The chain couples TRBV4-2 to TRBJ1-3; D ambiguous. Trimming removed 0 bases from V and 0 bases from J, with 6 bases in between. From germline, CDR1 is LGHNA and CDR2 YNFKEQ. The CDR3 sequence is 15 residues long. CDR3 DNA: TGTGCCAGCAGCCAAGATACTCCCTCTGGAAACACCATATATTTT. This sequence encodes CASSQDTPSGNTIYF.

V and J are TRBV7-9 and TRBJ1-1; D might be TRBD1 (5 bases). V gave up 5 bases and J gave up 0 bases, with 16 bases separating them. The CDR3 sequence is 16 residues long. The germline CDR1 and CDR2 sequences are SEHNR and FQNEAQ (reference sequence). The CDR3 DNA follows: TGTGCCAGCAGCCGCTTTTCGACAGAAATGAACACTGAAGCTTTCTTT. This gives the protein CASSRFSTEMNTEAFF.

Concerning this clonotype: A much larger clone is a single base away; this may be a read error. The genes are TRBV7-9 and TRBJ2-1; either TRBD1 or TRBD2 may fit D (5 bases each). CDR1 SEHNR and CDR2 FQNEAQ come from the germline V gene (reference sequence). The germline V and J ends were trimmed by 2 bases and 9 bases, with 11 bases remaining between them. This CDR3 contains 13 residues. The CDR3 sequence is CASSLSWDGEQFF. In DNA form, the CDR3 reads TGTGCCAGCAGCTTATCATGGGACGGTGAGCAGTTCTTC.